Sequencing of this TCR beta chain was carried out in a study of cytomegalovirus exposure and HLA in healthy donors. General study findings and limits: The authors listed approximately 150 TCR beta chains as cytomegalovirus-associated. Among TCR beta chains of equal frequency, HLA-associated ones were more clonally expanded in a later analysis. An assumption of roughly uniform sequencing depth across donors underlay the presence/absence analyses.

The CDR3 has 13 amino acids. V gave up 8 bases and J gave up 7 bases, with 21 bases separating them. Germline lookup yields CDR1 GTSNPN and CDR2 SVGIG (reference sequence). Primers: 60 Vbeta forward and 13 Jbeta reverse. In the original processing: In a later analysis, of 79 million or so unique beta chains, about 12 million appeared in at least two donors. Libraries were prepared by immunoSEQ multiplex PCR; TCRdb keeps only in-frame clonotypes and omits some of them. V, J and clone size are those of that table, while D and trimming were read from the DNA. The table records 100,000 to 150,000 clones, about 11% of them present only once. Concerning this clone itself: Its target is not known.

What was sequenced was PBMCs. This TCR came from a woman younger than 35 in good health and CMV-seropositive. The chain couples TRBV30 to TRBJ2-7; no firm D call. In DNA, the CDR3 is TGTGCCGTCAATGCTTACACCCTCCAGGAGCAGTACTTC. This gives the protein CAVNAYTLQEQYF.